This TCR beta chain emerged from a study of cytomegalovirus exposure and HLA in healthy donors. Study-level points and caveats: For presence/absence analyses, sequencing depth was assumed to be roughly uniform across donors.

With 60 Vbeta and 13 Jbeta primers, the PCR was carried out. Per the original methods: Later reanalysis found 70 million to 95 million unique TCR beta chains, some 10 million of them shared. Measured with immunoSEQ multiplex PCR; TCRdb has only the in-frame clones, and not every one. The V and J calls and the clone size are those of that table, but D and trimming were determined from the DNA. The repertoire holds under 150,000 clones, with 55% to 80% as singletons. On this clone: The antigen is unknown.

CDR3 size: 16 residues. Trimming removed 0 bases from V and 10 bases from J, with 16 bases in between. Per the germline V gene, CDR1 is SEHNR and CDR2 is FQNEAQ (reference sequence). The receptor was isolated from a woman aged 40-49 years in good health and CMV-seronegative. The rearrangement links TRBV7-9 to TRBJ1-6; D perhaps matches TRBD1 (6 bases). Sequenced input: PBMCs. In nucleotides, the CDR3 is TGTGCCAGCAGCTTAGCAACAGGGTTGTTGCACTCACCCCTCCACTTT. Residues: CASSLATGLLHSPLHF. Full variable domain (outside the CDR3, taken from reference TRBV7-9 and TRBJ1-6): DTGVSQNPRHKITKRGQNVTFRCDPISEHNRLYWYRQTLGQGPEFLTYFQNEAQLEKSRLLSDRFSAERPKGSFSTLEIQRTEQGDSAMYLCASSLATGLLHSPLHFGNGTRLTVT.